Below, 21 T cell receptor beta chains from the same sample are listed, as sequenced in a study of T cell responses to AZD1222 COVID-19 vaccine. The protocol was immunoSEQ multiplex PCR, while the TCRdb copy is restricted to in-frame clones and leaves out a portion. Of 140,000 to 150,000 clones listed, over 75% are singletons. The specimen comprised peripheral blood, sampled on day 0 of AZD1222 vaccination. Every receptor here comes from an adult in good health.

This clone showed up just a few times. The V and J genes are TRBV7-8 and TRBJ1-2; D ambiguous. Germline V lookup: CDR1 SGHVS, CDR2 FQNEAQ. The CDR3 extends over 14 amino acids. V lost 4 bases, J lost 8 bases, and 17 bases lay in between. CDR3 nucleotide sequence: TGTGCCAGCAGCTCGTTTCGAGGGCCGGGGGGCTACACCTTC. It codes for CASSSFRGPGGYTF.

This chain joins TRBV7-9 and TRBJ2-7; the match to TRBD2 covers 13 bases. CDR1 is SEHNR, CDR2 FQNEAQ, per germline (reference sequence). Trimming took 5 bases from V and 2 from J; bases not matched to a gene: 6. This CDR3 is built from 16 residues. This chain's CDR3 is CASSRTGLAGTYEQYF. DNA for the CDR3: TGTGCCAGCAGCCGCACGGGACTAGCGGGGACCTACGAGCAGTACTTC.

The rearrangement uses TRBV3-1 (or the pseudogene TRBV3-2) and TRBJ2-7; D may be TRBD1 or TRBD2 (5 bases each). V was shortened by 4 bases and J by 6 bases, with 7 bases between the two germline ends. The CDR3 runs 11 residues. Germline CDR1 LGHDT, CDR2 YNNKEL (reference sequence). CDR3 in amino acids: CASSLGVEQYF. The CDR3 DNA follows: TGTGCCAGCAGCCTGGGGGTCGAGCAGTACTTC.

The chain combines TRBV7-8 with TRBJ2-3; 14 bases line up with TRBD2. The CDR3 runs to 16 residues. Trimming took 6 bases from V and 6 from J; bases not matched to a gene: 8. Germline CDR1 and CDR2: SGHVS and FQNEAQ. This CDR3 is CASSQLTSGGADTQYF. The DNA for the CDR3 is TGTGCCAGCAGTCAGTTGACTAGCGGGGGGGCGGATACGCAGTATTTT.

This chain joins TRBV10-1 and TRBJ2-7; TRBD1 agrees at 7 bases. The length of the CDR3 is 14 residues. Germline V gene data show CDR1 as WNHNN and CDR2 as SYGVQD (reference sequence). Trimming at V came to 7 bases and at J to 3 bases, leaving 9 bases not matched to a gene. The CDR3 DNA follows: TGCGCCAGCAAGCGTGGGACAGAGGACTACGAGCAGTACTTC. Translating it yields CASKRGTEDYEQYF.

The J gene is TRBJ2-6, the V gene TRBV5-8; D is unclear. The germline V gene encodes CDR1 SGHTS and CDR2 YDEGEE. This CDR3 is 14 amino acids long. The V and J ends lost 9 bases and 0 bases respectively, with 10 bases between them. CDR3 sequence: CATAVFSGANVLTF. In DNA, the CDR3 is TGTGCCACCGCCGTGTTCTCTGGGGCCAACGTCCTGACTTTC. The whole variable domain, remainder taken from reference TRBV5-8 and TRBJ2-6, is EAGVTQSPTHLIKTRGQQATLRCSPISGHTSVYWYQQALGLGLQFLLWYDEGEERNRGNFPPRFSGRQFPNYSSELNVNALELEDSALYLCATAVFSGANVLTFGAGSRLTVL.

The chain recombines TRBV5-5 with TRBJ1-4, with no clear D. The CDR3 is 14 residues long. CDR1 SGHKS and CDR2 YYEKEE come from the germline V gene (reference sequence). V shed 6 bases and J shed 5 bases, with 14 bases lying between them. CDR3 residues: CASTSRGLNEKLFF. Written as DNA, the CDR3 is TGTGCCAGCACCAGCCGAGGGTTAAATGAAAAACTGTTTTTT.

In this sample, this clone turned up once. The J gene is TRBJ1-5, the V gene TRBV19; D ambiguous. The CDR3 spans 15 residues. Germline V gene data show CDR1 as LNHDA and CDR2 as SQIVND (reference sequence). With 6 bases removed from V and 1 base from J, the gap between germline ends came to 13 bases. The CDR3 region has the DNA TGTGCCAGTAGCAGCAGGAGCGGCAGCAATCAGCCCCAGCATTTT. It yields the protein CASSSRSGSNQPQHF.

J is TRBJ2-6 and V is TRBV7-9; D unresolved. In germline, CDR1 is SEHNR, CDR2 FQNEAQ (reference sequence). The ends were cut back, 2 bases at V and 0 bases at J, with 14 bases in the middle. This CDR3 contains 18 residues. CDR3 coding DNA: TGTGCCAGCAGCTTAAAGAAGGAGATACTCTCTGGGGCCAACGTCCTGACTTTC. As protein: CASSLKKEILSGANVLTF.

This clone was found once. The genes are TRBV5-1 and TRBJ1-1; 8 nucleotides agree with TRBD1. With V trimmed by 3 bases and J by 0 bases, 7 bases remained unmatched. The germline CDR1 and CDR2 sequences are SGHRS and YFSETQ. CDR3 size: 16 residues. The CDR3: CASSSDGQGLNTEAFF. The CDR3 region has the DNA TGCGCCAGCAGCTCAGACGGACAGGGCTTGAACACTGAAGCTTTCTTT.

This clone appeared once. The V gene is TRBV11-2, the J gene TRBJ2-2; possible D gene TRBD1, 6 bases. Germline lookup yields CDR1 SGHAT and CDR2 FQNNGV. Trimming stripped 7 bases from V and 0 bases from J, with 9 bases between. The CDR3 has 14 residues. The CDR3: CASKRDTNTGELFF. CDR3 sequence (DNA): TGTGCCAGCAAAAGGGACACGAACACCGGGGAGCTGTTTTTT.

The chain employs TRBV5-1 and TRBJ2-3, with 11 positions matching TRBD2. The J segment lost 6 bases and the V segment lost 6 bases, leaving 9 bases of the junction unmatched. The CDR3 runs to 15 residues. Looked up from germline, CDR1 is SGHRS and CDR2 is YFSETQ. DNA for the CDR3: TGCGCCAGCATCCCTAGCGGGGGGCTTGAGGATACGCAGTATTTT. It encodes CASIPSGGLEDTQYF.

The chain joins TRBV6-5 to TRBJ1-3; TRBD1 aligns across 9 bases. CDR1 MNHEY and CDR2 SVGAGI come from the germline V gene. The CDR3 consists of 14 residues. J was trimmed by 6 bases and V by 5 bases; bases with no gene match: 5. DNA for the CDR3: TGTGCCAGCAGTCCTACAGGGGGCTTAAACACCATATATTTT. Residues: CASSPTGGLNTIYF.

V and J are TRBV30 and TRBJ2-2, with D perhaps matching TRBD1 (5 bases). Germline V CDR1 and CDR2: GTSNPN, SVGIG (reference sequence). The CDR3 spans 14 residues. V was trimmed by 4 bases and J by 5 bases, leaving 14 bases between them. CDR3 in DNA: TGTGCCTGGATCCCACCGCCAGGGACCGGGGAGCTGTTTTTT. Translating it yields CAWIPPPGTGELFF.

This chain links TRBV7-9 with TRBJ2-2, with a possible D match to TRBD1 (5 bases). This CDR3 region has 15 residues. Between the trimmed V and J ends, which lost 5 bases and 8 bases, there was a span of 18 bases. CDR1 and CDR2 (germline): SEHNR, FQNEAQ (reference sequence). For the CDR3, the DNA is TGTGCCAGCAGCCCTCCCGATCAGGGCGCGGGGGAGCTGTTTTTT. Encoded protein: CASSPPDQGAGELFF.

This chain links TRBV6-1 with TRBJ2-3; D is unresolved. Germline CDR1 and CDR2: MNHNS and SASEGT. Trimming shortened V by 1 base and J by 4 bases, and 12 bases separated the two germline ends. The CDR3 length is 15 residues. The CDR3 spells CASSEGLTLPDTQYF. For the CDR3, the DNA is TGTGCCAGCAGTGAAGGGTTAACTCTCCCAGATACGCAGTATTTT.

CDR3 sequence reads: CASSERAGRNTEAFF. As DNA, the CDR3 is TGTGCCAGCAGTGAGCGGGCAGGAAGAAACACTGAAGCTTTCTTT. The chain employs TRBV2 and TRBJ1-1; D not resolved. Germline V CDR1 and CDR2: SNHLY, FYNNEI. The CDR3 has 15 residues. V shed 3 bases and J shed 2 bases, with 13 bases lying between them.

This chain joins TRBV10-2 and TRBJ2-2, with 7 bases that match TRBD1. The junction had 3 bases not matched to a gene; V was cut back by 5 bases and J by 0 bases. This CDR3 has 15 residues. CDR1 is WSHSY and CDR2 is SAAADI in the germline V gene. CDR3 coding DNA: TGCGCCAGCAGTCTTACAGGGGCGAACACCGGGGAGCTGTTTTTT. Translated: CASSLTGANTGELFF.

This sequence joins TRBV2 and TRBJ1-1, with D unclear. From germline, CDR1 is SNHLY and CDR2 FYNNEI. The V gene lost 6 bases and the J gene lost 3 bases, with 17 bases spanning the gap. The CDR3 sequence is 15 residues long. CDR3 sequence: CASSKSGVYDTEAFF. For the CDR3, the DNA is TGTGCCAGCAGCAAAAGCGGGGTGTACGACACTGAAGCTTTCTTT.

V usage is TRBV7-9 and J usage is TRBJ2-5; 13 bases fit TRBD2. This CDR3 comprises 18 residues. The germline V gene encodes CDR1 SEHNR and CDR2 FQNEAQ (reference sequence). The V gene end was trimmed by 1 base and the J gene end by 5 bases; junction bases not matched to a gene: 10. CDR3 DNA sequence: TGTGCCAGCAGCTTAGGGGCCGGGACTAGCGGGACCTATGAGACCCAGTACTTC. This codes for CASSLGAGTSGTYETQYF. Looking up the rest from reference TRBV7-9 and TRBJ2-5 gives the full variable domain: DTGVSQNPRHKITKRGQNVTFRCDPISEHNRLYWYRQTLGQGPEFLTYFQNEAQLEKSRLLSDRFSAERPKGSFSTLEIQRTEQGDSAMYLCASSLGAGTSGTYETQYFGPGTRLLVL.

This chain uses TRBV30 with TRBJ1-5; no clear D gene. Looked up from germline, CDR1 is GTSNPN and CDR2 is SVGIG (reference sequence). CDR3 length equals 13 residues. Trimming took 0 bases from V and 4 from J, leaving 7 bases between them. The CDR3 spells CAWSVTANQPQHF. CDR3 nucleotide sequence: TGTGCCTGGAGTGTGACGGCAAATCAGCCCCAGCATTTT.